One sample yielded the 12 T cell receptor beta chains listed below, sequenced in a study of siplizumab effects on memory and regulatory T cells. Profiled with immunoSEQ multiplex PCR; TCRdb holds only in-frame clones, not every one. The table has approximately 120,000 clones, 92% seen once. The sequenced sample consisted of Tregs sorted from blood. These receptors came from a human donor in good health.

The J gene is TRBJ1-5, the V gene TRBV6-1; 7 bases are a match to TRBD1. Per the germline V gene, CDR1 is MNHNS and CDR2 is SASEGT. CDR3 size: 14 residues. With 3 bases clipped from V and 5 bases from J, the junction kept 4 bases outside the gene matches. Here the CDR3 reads CASSDQGGYQPQHF. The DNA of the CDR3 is TGTGCCAGCAGTGATCAGGGGGGTTATCAGCCCCAGCATTTT.

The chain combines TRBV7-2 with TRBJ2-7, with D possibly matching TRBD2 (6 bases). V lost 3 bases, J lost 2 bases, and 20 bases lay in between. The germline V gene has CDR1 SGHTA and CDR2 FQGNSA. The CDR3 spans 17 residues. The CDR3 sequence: CASSFYTGDSRPYEQYF. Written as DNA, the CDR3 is TGTGCCAGCAGCTTTTATACGGGGGACTCCCGTCCCTACGAGCAGTACTTC. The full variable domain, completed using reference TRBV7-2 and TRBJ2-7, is GAGVSQSPSNKVTEKGKDVELRCDPISGHTALYWYRQSLGQGLEFLIYFQGNSAPDKSGLPSDRFSAERTGGSVSTLTIQRTQQEDSAVYLCASSFYTGDSRPYEQYFGPGTRLTVT.

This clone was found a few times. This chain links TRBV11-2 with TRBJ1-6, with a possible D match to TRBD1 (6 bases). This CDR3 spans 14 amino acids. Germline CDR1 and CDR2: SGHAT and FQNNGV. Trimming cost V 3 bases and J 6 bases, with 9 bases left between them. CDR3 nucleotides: TGTGCCAGCAGCTTGGACAGACCTAATTCACCCCTCCACTTT. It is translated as CASSLDRPNSPLHF.

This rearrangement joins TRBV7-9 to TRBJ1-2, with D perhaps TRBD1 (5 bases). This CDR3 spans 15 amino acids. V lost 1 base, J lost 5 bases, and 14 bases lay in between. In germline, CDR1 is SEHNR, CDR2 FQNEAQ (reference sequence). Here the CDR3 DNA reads TGTGCCAGCAGCTTAGAAGTGTACGGGGGTTATGGCTACACCTTC. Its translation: CASSLEVYGGYGYTF.

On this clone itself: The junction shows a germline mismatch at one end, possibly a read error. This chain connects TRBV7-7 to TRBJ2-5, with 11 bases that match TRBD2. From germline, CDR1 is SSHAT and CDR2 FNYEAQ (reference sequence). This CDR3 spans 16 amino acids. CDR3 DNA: TGTGCTAGCAGCACACGACTAGCGGGAATGTTGGAGACCCAGTACTTC. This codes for CASSTRLAGMLETQYF.

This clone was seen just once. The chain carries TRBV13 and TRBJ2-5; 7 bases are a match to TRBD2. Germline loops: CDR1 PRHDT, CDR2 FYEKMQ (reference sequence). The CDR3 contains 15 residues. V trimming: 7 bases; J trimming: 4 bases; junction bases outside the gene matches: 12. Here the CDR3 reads CASTRRGIPLETQYF. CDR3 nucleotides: TGTGCCAGCACGCGGCGGGGGATCCCCCTAGAGACCCAGTACTTC. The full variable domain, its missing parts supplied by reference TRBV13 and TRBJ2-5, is AAGVIQSPRHLIKEKRETATLKCYPIPRHDTVYWYQQGPGQDPQFLISFYEKMQSDKGSIPDRFSAQQFSDYHSELNMSSLELGDSALYFCASTRRGIPLETQYFGPGTRLLVL.

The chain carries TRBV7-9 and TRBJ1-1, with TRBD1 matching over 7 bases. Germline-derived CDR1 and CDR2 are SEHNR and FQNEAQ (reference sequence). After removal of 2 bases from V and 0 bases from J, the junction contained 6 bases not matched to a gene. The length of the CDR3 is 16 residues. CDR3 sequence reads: CASSLSRTGVNTEAFF. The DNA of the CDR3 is TGTGCCAGCAGCTTATCGAGGACAGGAGTGAACACTGAAGCTTTCTTT.

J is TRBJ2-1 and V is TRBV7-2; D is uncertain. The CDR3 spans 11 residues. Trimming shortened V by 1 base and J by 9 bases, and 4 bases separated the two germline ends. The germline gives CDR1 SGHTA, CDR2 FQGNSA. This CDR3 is CASSLEVEQFF. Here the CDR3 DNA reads TGTGCCAGCAGCTTAGAAGTTGAGCAGTTCTTC.

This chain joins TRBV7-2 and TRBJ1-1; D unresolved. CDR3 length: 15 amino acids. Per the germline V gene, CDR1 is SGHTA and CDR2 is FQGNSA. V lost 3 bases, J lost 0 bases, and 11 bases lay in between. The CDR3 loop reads CASSFIGRMNTEAFF. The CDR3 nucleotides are TGTGCCAGCAGCTTCATCGGACGGATGAACACTGAAGCTTTCTTT.

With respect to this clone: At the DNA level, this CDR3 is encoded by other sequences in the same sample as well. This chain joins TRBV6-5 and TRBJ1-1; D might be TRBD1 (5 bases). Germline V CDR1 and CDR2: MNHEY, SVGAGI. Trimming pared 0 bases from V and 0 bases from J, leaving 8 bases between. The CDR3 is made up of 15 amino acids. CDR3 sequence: CASSYSSRVNTEAFF. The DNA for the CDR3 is TGTGCCAGCAGTTACTCGTCCAGGGTGAACACTGAAGCTTTCTTT.

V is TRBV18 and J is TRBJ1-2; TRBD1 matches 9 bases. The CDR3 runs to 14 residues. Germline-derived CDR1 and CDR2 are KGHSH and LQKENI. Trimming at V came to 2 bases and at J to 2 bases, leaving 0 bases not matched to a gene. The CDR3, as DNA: TGTGCCAGCTCACCAGACAGGGGGAACTATGGCTACACCTTC. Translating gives CASSPDRGNYGYTF.

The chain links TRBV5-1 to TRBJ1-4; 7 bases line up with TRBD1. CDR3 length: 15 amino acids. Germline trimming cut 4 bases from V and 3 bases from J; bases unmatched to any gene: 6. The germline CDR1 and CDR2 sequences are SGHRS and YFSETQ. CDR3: CASSLATGANEKLFF. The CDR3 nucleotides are TGCGCCAGCAGCCTCGCAACAGGGGCTAATGAAAAACTGTTTTTT.